The following is a T cell receptor beta chain sequence with its context. V dropped 5 bases and J dropped 5 bases, with 14 bases sitting between them. The germline gives CDR1 DFQATT, CDR2 SNEGSKA (reference sequence). This CDR3 comprises 13 residues. The data are from a study of T cells of healthy individuals. TCRdb redid the calling of the 5' RACE reads with MiXCR, one entry per CDR3 protein. The profile shows about 96,000 distinct CDR3 sequences, 17% of them singletons. This chain uses TRBV20-1 with TRBJ2-3; D unresolved. This TCR came from a human donor in good health. Written as DNA, the CDR3 is TGCAGTGCTCCCCCAGAAGGAGTAGATACGCAGTATTTT. It codes for CSAPPEGVDTQYF.